A single sample is the source of the 23 T cell receptor beta chains below, sequenced in a study of response to subunit inactivated influenza vaccine. TCRdb fed the RT-PCR reads into MiXCR, producing one record per CDR3 protein. The sample lists hundreds of thousands of distinct CDR3 sequences, 11% to 15% occurring once. The material sequenced was PBMCs from blood, taken approximately 15 days before vaccination. Receptors were obtained from a man aged 50 to 59 who received an inactivated influenza vaccine.

Notes on this clonotype: This clone may be a read error of a much larger clone one base away. V is TRBV5-6 and J is TRBJ2-7, with 12 bases fitting TRBD1. This CDR3 is built from 16 residues. Germline CDR1 reads SGHDT; CDR2 reads YYEEEE. The CDR3 loop reads CARRMGQGAIRYEQYF. CDR3 nucleotide sequence: TGTGCCCGCAGAATGGGACAGGGGGCTATTCGTTACGAGCAGTACTTC.

The chain carries TRBV4-3 and TRBJ1-1, with TRBD1 matching 9 bases. Looked up from germline, CDR1 is LGHNA and CDR2 is YSLEER. The CDR3 runs 14 residues. J was trimmed by 3 bases and V by 3 bases; bases with no gene match: 2. The CDR3: CASSQTGGDTEAFF. DNA for the CDR3: TGCGCCAGCAGCCAGACAGGGGGGGACACTGAAGCTTTCTTT.

The chain is built from TRBV10-3 and TRBJ2-1; the D is unclear. The CDR3 sequence is 16 residues long. Germline V CDR1 and CDR2: ENHRY, SYGVKD. Trimming took 5 bases from V and 5 from J, leaving 19 bases between them. The CDR3 is CAISPLEAPPDNEQFF. In DNA, the CDR3 is TGTGCCATCAGTCCCCTGGAAGCCCCCCCCGACAATGAGCAGTTCTTC.

This clonotype has just a few counts. At one boundary the junction diverges from the germline segment, which might be a read error. J is TRBJ2-2 and V is TRBV28; weak D call: TRBD1 (5 bases). This CDR3 is 15 amino acids long. Germline loops: CDR1 MDHEN, CDR2 SYDVKM. The CDR3 nucleotides read TGTGCCAGCAAAACCCAGGGCCCGAAGACCGGGGAGCTGTTTTTT. Amino acids: CASKTQGPKTGELFF.

This clonotype was seen ten or more times. CDR3 region: CASTVQGTNEKLFF. CDR3 sequence (DNA): TGTGCCAGCACGGTACAGGGGACCAATGAAAAACTGTTTTTT. The V call is TRBV18, the J call TRBJ1-4; 7 bases match TRBD1. CDR3 length: 14 residues. Trimming removed 8 bases from V and 5 bases from J; junction bases left unmatched: 8. Germline CDR1 reads KGHSH; CDR2 reads LQKENI.

Ten or more counts support this clonotype. This sequence joins TRBV7-8 and TRBJ2-2; 7 nucleotides agree with TRBD1. The length of the CDR3 is 15 residues. Germline values: CDR1 SGHVS, CDR2 FQNEAQ. V shed 1 base, J shed 6 bases, and the junction held 5 bases outside the gene matches. Here the CDR3 reads CASSLEGGRAGELFF. For the CDR3, the DNA is TGTGCCAGCAGCTTAGAAGGGGGCCGGGCCGGGGAGCTGTTTTTT.

Many counts were recorded for this clonotype. The chain has TRBV10-3 and TRBJ2-3; 10 bases agree with TRBD2. The J segment lost 0 bases and the V segment lost 4 bases, leaving 13 bases of the junction unmatched. This CDR3 is built from 19 residues. Germline V gene data show CDR1 as ENHRY and CDR2 as SYGVKD. This CDR3 is CAISGLGLAESLSTDTQYF. CDR3 bases: TGTGCCATCAGTGGCCTAGGACTAGCGGAGTCCCTTAGCACAGATACGCAGTATTTT.

In this sample, this clonotype turned up a few times. The CDR3 is CATSDLRGEETQYF. The CDR3 region has the DNA TGTGCCACCAGTGATTTAAGGGGCGAAGAGACCCAGTACTTC. The chain combines TRBV24-1 with TRBJ2-5; a possible D gene is TRBD1 (5 bases). The germline V gene encodes CDR1 KGHDR and CDR2 SFDVKD. The CDR3 is 14 residues long. Trimming removed 1 base at V and 3 bases at J, with 8 bases between.

CDR3 amino acids: CASSPRLAGTHNEQFF. In DNA form, the CDR3 reads TGTGCCAGCAGCCCACGTCTAGCGGGAACCCACAATGAGCAGTTCTTC. The rearrangement joins TRBV7-9 to TRBJ2-1; TRBD2 matches 9 bases. Unmatched junction bases numbered 10, after V lost 5 bases and J lost 5 bases. The CDR3 sequence is 16 residues long. CDR1 and CDR2 (germline): SEHNR, FQNEAQ (reference sequence). Complete variable domain (other parts from reference TRBV7-9 and TRBJ2-1): DTGVSQNPRHKITKRGQNVTFRCDPISEHNRLYWYRQTLGQGPEFLTYFQNEAQLEKSRLLSDRFSAERPKGSFSTLEIQRTEQGDSAMYLCASSPRLAGTHNEQFFGPGTRLTVL.

Here the CDR3 DNA reads TGTGCCAGCAGTGCTGAGGGGTACGAGCAGTACTTC. This gives the protein CASSAEGYEQYF. The chain uses TRBV6-5 and TRBJ2-7; D possibly uses TRBD1 or TRBD2 (5 bases each). The germline CDR1 and CDR2 sequences are MNHEY and SVGAGI. Trimming stripped 5 bases from V and 4 bases from J, with 9 bases between. This CDR3 is built from 12 residues.

This clonotype came up a few times. The V and J genes are TRBV12-3 or TRBV12-4 and TRBJ2-3; perhaps TRBD1 as D (7 bases). CDR3 length: 14 residues. The V end lost 5 bases, the J end lost 6 bases, and 15 bases lay between the germline ends. The CDR3, as DNA: TGTGCCAGCAGTACCGACCCAGGGGGGGATACGCAGTATTTT. Amino acids: CASSTDPGGDTQYF.

This clonotype has only a few counts. The chain joins TRBV4-3 to TRBJ2-5; D is undetermined. Germline V gene sequence: CDR1 LGHNA, CDR2 YSLEER. Deletions cut 0 bases from V and 4 bases from J, with 9 bases between. The CDR3 contains 14 residues. CDR3 DNA sequence: TGCGCCAGCAGCCAAGATCTGTTAGGAGAGACCCAGTACTTC. It translates to CASSQDLLGETQYF.

This clonotype has only a few counts. The CDR3 DNA reads TGTGCCAGCAGAGGAACAGGGGGTCCTGCCTACGAGCAGTACTTC. Translation: CASRGTGGPAYEQYF. V usage is TRBV7-2 and J usage is TRBJ2-7, with 8 nucleotides matching TRBD1. The junction had 9 bases not matched to a gene; V was cut back by 6 bases and J by 2 bases. In germline, CDR1 is SGHTA, CDR2 FQGNSA. The CDR3 is 15 residues long.

The chain joins TRBV18 to TRBJ2-7; D gene uncertain. This CDR3 has 11 residues. V lost 5 bases to trimming and J lost 6 bases, with 8 bases between them. CDR1 is KGHSH, CDR2 LQKENI, per germline. CDR3 in DNA: TGTGCCAGCTCAGTCGAAACCGAGCAGTACTTC. Amino acid sequence: CASSVETEQYF.

The chain employs TRBV10-3 and TRBJ2-5; a weak D match, TRBD2 (6 bases). The CDR3 loop spans 16 amino acids. Germline assignment: CDR1 ENHRY and CDR2 SYGVKD. The germline V and J ends were trimmed by 3 bases and 0 bases, with 14 bases remaining between them. CDR3 DNA: TGTGCCATCAGTGACAGGAGGGGTCAGTACCAAGAGACCCAGTACTTC. It is translated as CAISDRRGQYQETQYF.

The chain uses TRBV5-6 and TRBJ2-7; 7 nucleotides align to TRBD2. V shed 4 bases, J shed 0 bases, and the junction held 13 bases outside the gene matches. The CDR3 runs 17 residues. Germline CDR1 and CDR2: SGHDT and YYEEEE. CDR3 residues: CASSRWEGHHNSYEQYF. For the CDR3, the DNA is TGTGCCAGCAGCCGGTGGGAGGGGCACCATAACTCCTACGAGCAGTACTTC.

This clonotype has only a few counts. The chain carries TRBV20-1 and TRBJ2-6, with TRBD1 as a possible D gene (5 bases). Germline V gene lookup returns CDR1 DFQATT and CDR2 SNEGSKA (reference sequence). V was clipped by 5 bases and J by 0 bases, with 14 bases between them. This CDR3 spans 16 amino acids. The CDR3 region is CSAQGGPRSGANVLTF. The CDR3 nucleotides read TGCAGTGCTCAGGGCGGTCCTCGCTCTGGGGCCAACGTCCTGACTTTC.

This clonotype appeared a few times. The gene calls are TRBV20-1 and TRBJ2-7, with D perhaps matching TRBD1 (6 bases). V lost 6 bases to trimming and J lost 2 bases, with 14 bases between them. The CDR3 contains 13 residues. Germline V lookup: CDR1 DFQATT, CDR2 SNEGSKA (reference sequence). The CDR3 protein is CSATHRAAYEQYF. CDR3 bases: TGCAGTGCCACCCACAGGGCCGCCTACGAGCAGTACTTC.

The chain couples TRBV7-2 to TRBJ2-1; the D gene is possibly TRBD2 (6 bases). V gave up 8 bases and J gave up 4 bases, with 15 bases separating them. From germline, CDR1 is SGHTA and CDR2 FQGNSA. The CDR3 runs to 14 residues. The CDR3 sequence is CASAETRAYNEQFF. The CDR3 nucleotides are TGTGCCAGCGCTGAGACTAGGGCGTACAATGAGCAGTTCTTC.

V is TRBV5-4 and J is TRBJ2-3; 10 nucleotides align to TRBD2. The CDR3 length is 15 residues. Losses at the gene ends were 2 bases for V and 9 bases for J; bases not matched to a gene: 9. CDR1 SGHNT and CDR2 YYREEE come from the germline V gene (reference sequence). The CDR3 is CASSFSGRARGTQYF. In DNA form, the CDR3 reads TGTGCCAGCAGCTTCAGCGGGAGGGCCCGGGGCACGCAGTATTTT.

This clonotype was observed a handful of times. This chain uses TRBV5-1 with TRBJ1-3, with unresolved D. Trimming removed 0 bases at V and 2 bases at J, with 6 bases between. There are 14 residues in the CDR3. Germline-derived CDR1 and CDR2 are SGHRS and YFSETQ. The CDR3 loop is CASSLASPGNTIYF. The DNA of the CDR3 is TGCGCCAGCAGCTTGGCCTCGCCTGGAAACACCATATATTTT.

This clonotype has a count of ten or more. The rearrangement joins TRBV12-3 or TRBV12-4 to TRBJ2-7, with no clear D. CDR3 length equals 13 residues. V lost 1 base to trimming and J lost 4 bases, with 8 bases between them. The CDR3 coding sequence is TGTGCCAGCAGTTTAGTAACAGTTTACGAGCAGTACTTC. Amino acids: CASSLVTVYEQYF.

The rearrangement joins TRBV12-3 or TRBV12-4 to TRBJ1-1, with no clear D. Trimming removed 6 bases at V and 1 base at J, with 15 bases between. The CDR3 loop spans 15 amino acids. The CDR3 here is CASSPSRAGNTEAFF. The CDR3 coding sequence is TGTGCCAGCAGCCCCAGCCGCGCAGGGAACACTGAAGCTTTCTTT.